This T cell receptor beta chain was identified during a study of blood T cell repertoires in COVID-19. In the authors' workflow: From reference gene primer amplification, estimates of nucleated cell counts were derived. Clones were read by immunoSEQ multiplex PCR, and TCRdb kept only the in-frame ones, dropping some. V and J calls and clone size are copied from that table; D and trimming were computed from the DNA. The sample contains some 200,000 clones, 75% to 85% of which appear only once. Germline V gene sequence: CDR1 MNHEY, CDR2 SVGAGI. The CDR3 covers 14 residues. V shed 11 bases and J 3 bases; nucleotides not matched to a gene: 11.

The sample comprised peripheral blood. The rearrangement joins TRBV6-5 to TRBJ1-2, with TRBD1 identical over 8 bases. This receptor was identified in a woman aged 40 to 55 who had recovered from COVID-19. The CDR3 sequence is CAGTYRGADYGYTF. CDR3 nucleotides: TGTGCCGGCACCTACAGGGGGGCCGACTATGGCTACACCTTC.